This TCR beta chain derives from a study of control samples from healthy donors and cancer patients. The protocol was immunoSEQ multiplex PCR, while the TCRdb copy is restricted to in-frame clones and leaves out a portion. The top ten clones hold over 15% of a sample with around 100,000 clones, around 89% of them seen once. V gave up 3 bases and J gave up 5 bases, with 13 bases separating them. CDR1 is SEHNR, CDR2 FQNEAQ, per germline (reference sequence). This CDR3 spans 14 amino acids. This clone was recorded once. Sequencing was performed on PBMCs. The chain combines TRBV7-9 with TRBJ1-1, with a possible D match to TRBD1 (5 bases). The TCR was taken from a man aged 55 to 70 with lung cancer. CDR3 sequence reads: CASSLRQGGTEAFF. The CDR3 bases are TGTGCCAGCAGCTTGCGGCAGGGCGGGACTGAAGCTTTCTTT.